A single TCR beta chain is shown here with its context. This sample stems from a study of CD4 and CD8 cells across lung adenocarcinoma regions. Samples came from patients with localized non-small cell lung adenocarcinoma. One entry per CDR3 protein, called by TCRdb with MiXCR from the PCR reads. The table lists 2,000 or so distinct CDR3 sequences, approximately 47% of them singletons. The CDR3 extends over 15 amino acids. V was shortened by 5 bases and J by 1 base, with 9 bases between the two germline ends. The germline V gene encodes CDR1 SGHNT and CDR2 YENEEA. The clonotype comes from a female donor with lung adenocarcinoma. The CD4 and CD8 labels of this study may be unreliable. The rearrangement joins TRBV11-3 to TRBJ2-6, with D perhaps TRBD1 (6 bases). What was sequenced was CD4+ T cells from the center of a lung tumor. The CDR3 spells CASSRTGSGANVLTF. DNA for the CDR3: TGTGCCAGCAGCCGAACAGGGTCTGGGGCCAACGTCCTGACTTTC.